This entry lists 18 T cell receptor beta chains sequenced from one sample in a study of T-cell memory formation after mild COVID-19. A single record per CDR3 protein comes from TCRdb applying MiXCR to the 5' RACE reads. Among almost 550,000 distinct CDR3 sequences, 20% were seen once, and the ten largest hold around an eighth. Sequenced: PBMCs or a T cell subset sorted from them (not recorded which). These receptors originate from an adult woman who had mild COVID-19 (a few samples of this study predate the infection). Cell type and time point are not known.

This chain joins TRBV30 and TRBJ2-3; the match to TRBD1 covers 8 bases. Germline V gene lookup returns CDR1 GTSNPN and CDR2 SVGIG (reference sequence). The CDR3 runs to 15 residues. Trimming at V came to 3 bases and at J to 0 bases, leaving 5 bases not matched to a gene. The CDR3 here is CAWSAQGVSTDTQYF. The CDR3 bases are TGTGCCTGGAGCGCACAGGGGGTCAGCACAGATACGCAGTATTTT.

The chain uses TRBV29-1 and TRBJ2-2; 9 bases line up with TRBD2. Germline values: CDR1 SQVTM, CDR2 ANQGSEA. The V segment lost 6 bases and the J segment 1 base; nucleotides outside the gene matches: 3. CDR3 length: 14 amino acids. The CDR3: CSVETSGNTGELFF. As DNA, the CDR3 is TGCAGCGTAGAGACTAGCGGGAACACCGGGGAGCTGTTTTTT.

This clonotype was seen at least ten times. This sequence joins TRBV7-2 and TRBJ2-3; possible D gene TRBD1, 5 bases. CDR3 length equals 13 residues. The ends were cut back, 1 base at V and 11 bases at J, with 13 bases in the middle. CDR1 is SGHTA, CDR2 FQGNSA, per germline. CDR3 region: CASSLVDRDRQYF. DNA of the CDR3: TGTGCCAGCAGCTTAGTGGACCGCGACAGGCAGTATTTT.

This clonotype came up a few times. The V and J genes are TRBV7-9 and TRBJ2-1, with D perhaps assigned TRBD1 or TRBD2 (5 bases each). V was pared by 1 base and J by 3 bases, with 7 bases between. The germline CDR1 and CDR2 sequences are SEHNR and FQNEAQ (reference sequence). The CDR3 runs 14 residues. The CDR3 region is CASSLVGGYNEQFF. The CDR3 bases are TGTGCCAGCAGCTTAGTTGGGGGCTACAATGAGCAGTTCTTC.

The CDR3 bases are TGTGCCAGCAGCCTTTTGCGGGAGGGCCCGGAGACCCAGTACTTC. Translation: CASSLLREGPETQYF. The V gene is TRBV5-5, the J gene TRBJ2-5, with TRBD2 identical over 9 bases. Unmatched junction bases numbered 9, after V lost 4 bases and J lost 5 bases. The V gene's germline CDR1 is SGHKS and CDR2 YYEKEE (reference sequence). There are 15 residues in the CDR3.

In its sample, this clonotype was seen a few times. The chain carries TRBV30 and TRBJ2-7; D may be TRBD1 (5 bases). The CDR3 runs 11 residues. Deletions cut 0 bases from V and 6 bases from J, with 6 bases between. Germline V gene sequence: CDR1 GTSNPN, CDR2 SVGIG (reference sequence). CDR3 coding DNA: TGTGCCTGGAGTGTTGGGGCCGAGCAGTACTTC. Its translation: CAWSVGAEQYF.

This clonotype has more than one count but fewer than ten. The rearrangement joins TRBV20-1 to TRBJ2-7; 12 positions match TRBD2. V lost 2 bases and J lost 7; bases outside the gene matches: 6. The CDR3 has 14 residues. Germline lookup yields CDR1 DFQATT and CDR2 SNEGSKA (reference sequence). The CDR3 coding sequence is TGCAGTGCTAGACGGGCTAGCGGGAGGGATGAGCAGTACTTC. This translates into CSARRASGRDEQYF.

This clonotype was seen only a few times. V gene TRBV27 combines with J gene TRBJ1-2; 10 bases agree with TRBD1. The ends lost 5 bases at V and 8 bases at J; junction bases unmatched: 5. Germline-derived CDR1 and CDR2 are MNHEY and SMNVEV (reference sequence). CDR3 length: 13 residues. The CDR3 nucleotides read TGTGCCAGCAGTAAGACAGGGGGCAGAGGCTACACCTTC. This encodes CASSKTGGRGYTF.

This clonotype has just a few counts. The chain is built from TRBV6-6 and TRBJ1-2; D remains unclear. CDR1 MNHNY and CDR2 SVGAGI come from the germline V gene (reference sequence). V dropped 7 bases and J dropped 8 bases, with 20 bases sitting between them. The CDR3 contains 14 residues. The CDR3 coding sequence is TGTGCCAGCACCGCCTCCCAACGAGTCGGGGGCTACACCTTC. Its translation is CASTASQRVGGYTF.

The rearrangement uses TRBV7-9 and TRBJ2-2; D possibly corresponds to TRBD1 (6 bases). Germline V gene lookup returns CDR1 SEHNR and CDR2 FQNEAQ (reference sequence). CDR3 length: 17 residues. The V and J ends lost 4 bases and 0 bases respectively, with 15 bases between them. This chain's CDR3 is CASSSSNRDPNTGELFF. CDR3 nucleotides: TGTGCCAGCAGCTCGTCGAACAGGGACCCGAACACCGGGGAGCTGTTTTTT.

This chain uses TRBV4-2 with TRBJ2-7; unclear D gene. Looked up from germline, CDR1 is LGHNA and CDR2 is YNFKEQ. Trimming shortened V by 0 bases and J by 4 bases, and 10 bases separated the two germline ends. This CDR3 spans 14 amino acids. CDR3 DNA: TGTGCCAGCAGCCAAGATGGGCAGACTTACGAGCAGTACTTC. Protein sequence: CASSQDGQTYEQYF.

This clonotype was seen a few times. The chain employs TRBV6-5 and TRBJ2-5, with TRBD1 matching over 7 bases. Germline V gene data show CDR1 as MNHEY and CDR2 as SVGAGI. CDR3 length: 16 amino acids. V lost 2 bases and J lost 2; bases outside the gene matches: 8. The CDR3 coding sequence is TGTGCCAGCAGTTACCTACAGGGGTTGGGACAAGAGACCCAGTACTTC. Amino acids: CASSYLQGLGQETQYF.

This clonotype was seen more than once but under ten times. The chain recombines TRBV4-1 with TRBJ1-1, with D tentatively TRBD1 (6 bases). The V end was cut by 1 base, the J end by 4 bases, with 13 bases between. Germline CDR1 is MGHRA and CDR2 is YSYEKL. The CDR3 extends over 15 amino acids. The CDR3 here is CASSQVLTGTTEAFF. The CDR3 DNA reads as TGCGCCAGCAGCCAAGTGCTCACAGGGACCACTGAAGCTTTCTTT.

This clonotype was picked up a small number of times. The gene calls are TRBV6-2 or TRBV6-3 and TRBJ2-1; maybe TRBD1 (6 bases). CDR1 is MNHEY and CDR2 is SVGEGT in the germline V gene. Trimming removed 6 bases from V and 0 bases from J, with 12 bases in between. This CDR3 has 15 amino acids. CDR3 amino acids: CASSKRGSSYNEQFF. CDR3 nucleotide sequence: TGTGCCAGCAGCAAAAGGGGGAGCTCCTACAATGAGCAGTTCTTC.

There are a few counts of this clonotype. The CDR3 loop reads CASSDGLLAGGGGYEQYF. For the CDR3, the DNA is TGCGCCAGCAGCGATGGGCTGCTAGCGGGGGGAGGCGGCTACGAGCAGTACTTC. The genes are TRBV5-1 and TRBJ2-7; 11 bases map to TRBD2. The CDR3 sequence is 18 residues long. Trimming cost V 4 bases and J 3 bases; bases outside gene matches: 15. In germline, CDR1 is SGHRS, CDR2 YFSETQ.

This clonotype was detected a few times. The V gene is TRBV5-1, the J gene TRBJ2-7; 8 bases map to TRBD1. Germline CDR1 reads SGHRS; CDR2 reads YFSETQ. V trimming: 3 bases; J trimming: 6 bases; junction bases outside the gene matches: 8. The CDR3 is 14 residues long. CDR3 protein: CASSSALTGGEQYF. The DNA for the CDR3 is TGCGCCAGCAGCTCCGCCCTAACAGGGGGCGAGCAGTACTTC.

The V call is TRBV7-6, the J call TRBJ2-1; the match to TRBD2 covers 12 bases. Unmatched junction bases numbered 6, after V lost 3 bases and J lost 0 bases. The V gene's germline CDR1 is SGHVS and CDR2 FNYEAQ. The CDR3 sequence is 18 residues long. The CDR3 region is CASSLLAGGQSSYNEQFF. Written as DNA, the CDR3 is TGTGCCAGCAGCTTGCTAGCGGGGGGGCAGAGCTCCTACAATGAGCAGTTCTTC.

The chain uses TRBV6-2 or TRBV6-3 and TRBJ1-1; a weak D match, TRBD1 (6 bases). CDR3 length: 17 amino acids. The germline V gene encodes CDR1 MNHEY and CDR2 SVGEGT. Trimming cost V 0 bases and J 4 bases, with 18 bases left between them. The CDR3 region has the DNA TGTGCCAGCAGTTACTCGCGTTCGGGGGGCTGGATCACTGAAGCTTTCTTT. It is translated as CASSYSRSGGWITEAFF.